These 30 T cell receptor beta chains originate from one sample sequenced in a study of T cells in Graves' hyperthyroidism and ophthalmopathy. Authors of the study amplified TCR beta CDR3 regions from RNA transcripts. An initial round of RT-PCR targeting the TCR CDR3 relied on the HTBI primer set. TCRdb fed the multiplex PCR reads into MiXCR, producing one record per CDR3 protein. The table shows some 510,000 distinct CDR3 sequences, with 46% occurring only once. Input material: peripheral blood or thyroid tissue (not recorded which). These receptor sequences come from a young woman with Graves' hyperthyroidism.

This clonotype was counted at least ten times. The chain uses TRBV2 and TRBJ2-7; D possibly uses TRBD1 or TRBD2 (6 bases each). V was clipped by 6 bases and J by 5 bases, with 17 bases between them. In germline, CDR1 is SNHLY, CDR2 FYNNEI. The CDR3 spans 14 residues. CDR3 nucleotides: TGTGCCAGCAGCGGGGGACAAGGTGTCCACGAGCAGTACTTC. This sequence encodes CASSGGQGVHEQYF.

V is TRBV7-9 and J is TRBJ2-7; 7 bases are a match to TRBD1. Trimming cost V 1 base and J 6 bases; bases outside gene matches: 12. The CDR3 length is 16 residues. Germline V lookup: CDR1 SEHNR, CDR2 FQNEAQ (reference sequence). This CDR3 reads CASSLGGQYYYSEQYF. The DNA for the CDR3 is TGTGCCAGCAGCTTAGGGGGACAGTACTACTACTCCGAGCAGTACTTC.

This clonotype turned up a few times. This sequence joins TRBV29-1 and TRBJ1-3; TRBD1 might be the D (5 bases). This CDR3 has 16 amino acids. Trimming pared 4 bases from V and 1 base from J, leaving 17 bases between. In germline, CDR1 is SQVTM, CDR2 ANQGSEA. The CDR3 region is CSVAGKDGGSGNTIYF. In nucleotides, the CDR3 is TGCAGCGTTGCAGGGAAGGATGGGGGATCTGGAAACACCATATATTTT.

The V gene is TRBV2, the J gene TRBJ1-2; TRBD1 matches 9 bases. V was pared by 5 bases and J by 7 bases, with 8 bases of the junction left unmatched. Looked up from germline, CDR1 is SNHLY and CDR2 is FYNNEI. The CDR3 has 14 amino acids. CDR3 DNA sequence: TGTGCCAGCAGTATATCCGGGACAGGGACTGGCTACACCTTC. It is translated as CASSISGTGTGYTF.

The chain uses TRBV4-1 and TRBJ2-5; possible D gene TRBD2, 5 bases. The CDR3 consists of 17 residues. Germline V lookup: CDR1 MGHRA, CDR2 YSYEKL. V shed 3 bases and J shed 1 base, with 18 bases lying between them. CDR3 sequence (DNA): TGCGCCAGCAGCCAGACCGCGGGTACCAGGTCCCAAGAGACCCAGTACTTC. It specifies CASSQTAGTRSQETQYF.

This rearrangement joins TRBV10-3 to TRBJ1-5; TRBD1 matches 7 bases. Germline CDR1 reads ENHRY; CDR2 reads SYGVKD. This CDR3 contains 13 residues. V trimming: 10 bases; J trimming: 1 base; junction bases outside the gene matches: 4. CDR3 amino acids: CASKDRSNQPQHF. DNA of the CDR3: TGTGCCAGTAAGGACAGGAGCAATCAGCCCCAGCATTTT.

This chain connects TRBV7-2 to TRBJ2-2, with 8 bases matching TRBD1. This CDR3 is built from 15 residues. The junction had 5 bases not matched to a gene; V was cut back by 5 bases and J by 3 bases. Germline CDR1 is SGHTA and CDR2 is FQGNSA. The CDR3 loop is CASSPGQGDTGELFF. The CDR3 region has the DNA TGTGCCAGCAGCCCCGGACAGGGTGACACCGGGGAGCTGTTTTTT.

The count of this clonotype is one. One end of the junction varies from germline; a read error may be responsible. The chain carries TRBV7-9 and TRBJ2-1, with a weak D call TRBD1 (6 bases). From germline, CDR1 is SEHNR and CDR2 FQNEAQ (reference sequence). The CDR3 consists of 15 residues. CDR3 bases: TGCGCCAGCAGCCAAGGGCAGGGACAATACAATGAGCAGTTCTTC. Translating gives CASSQGQGQYNEQFF.

The CDR3 DNA reads TGTGCCAGCACCACCAGGGGTTCCTGGTCACCCCTCCACTTT. It is translated as CASTTRGSWSPLHF. This chain uses TRBV10-3 with TRBJ1-6, with D tentatively TRBD1 (6 bases). Trimming shortened V by 10 bases and J by 10 bases, and 20 bases separated the two germline ends. This CDR3 comprises 14 residues. Germline CDR1 and CDR2: ENHRY and SYGVKD.

The chain recombines TRBV25-1 with TRBJ2-3, with D unresolved. This CDR3 region has 13 residues. From germline, CDR1 is MGHDK and CDR2 SYGVNS. The V end lost 6 bases, the J end lost 3 bases, and 10 bases lay between the germline ends. DNA of the CDR3: TGTGCCAGCAGCTTAGTCCGGACAGATACGCAGTATTTT. Protein product: CASSLVRTDTQYF.

V gene TRBV5-4 combines with J gene TRBJ2-7, with D possibly TRBD2 on 7 matching bases. Germline CDR1 SGHNT, CDR2 YYREEE (reference sequence). Trimming shortened V by 4 bases and J by 0 bases, and 20 bases separated the two germline ends. The CDR3 runs to 17 residues. The CDR3 here is CASSQGTKRDFSYEQYF. For the CDR3, the DNA is TGTGCCAGCAGCCAAGGGACAAAGCGGGACTTCTCCTACGAGCAGTACTTC.

This clonotype was detected many times. This chain uses TRBV2 with TRBJ1-1; D remains unclear. CDR1 and CDR2 (germline): SNHLY, FYNNEI. Trimming removed 7 bases at V and 0 bases at J, with 6 bases between. This CDR3 spans 12 amino acids. CDR3 coding DNA: TGTGCCAGCACCGCTCTGAACACTGAAGCTTTCTTT. Amino acid sequence: CASTALNTEAFF.

The chain couples TRBV10-3 to TRBJ2-3; D is unclear. The CDR3 spans 13 residues. The germline V gene has CDR1 ENHRY and CDR2 SYGVKD. Trimming shortened V by 5 bases and J by 5 bases, and 11 bases separated the two germline ends. In DNA, the CDR3 is TGTGCCATCAGTATGACCCACGGAGATACGCAGTATTTT. Translation gives CAISMTHGDTQYF.

The V gene is TRBV20-1, the J gene TRBJ2-7; D is ambiguous. The CDR3 has 12 amino acids. From germline, CDR1 is DFQATT and CDR2 SNEGSKA (reference sequence). Between the trimmed V and J ends, which lost 6 bases and 2 bases, there was a span of 11 bases. CDR3 nucleotides: TGCAGTGCCCGACAAGACGCCTACGAGCAGTACTTC. It codes for CSARQDAYEQYF.

The chain carries TRBV15 and TRBJ1-2; D not resolved. Germline V gene sequence: CDR1 LNHNV, CDR2 YYDKDF (reference sequence). The CDR3 is 16 amino acids. Trimming removed 1 base from V and 3 bases from J, with 15 bases in between. CDR3 protein: CATSRVPPNQDYGYTF. The CDR3 DNA reads as TGTGCCACCAGCAGAGTGCCACCGAACCAAGACTATGGCTACACCTTC.

This clonotype has only a few counts. The V call is TRBV19, the J call TRBJ1-2, with D uncertain. The length of the CDR3 is 14 residues. Trimming took off 9 bases at V and 6 bases at J, with 20 bases between the two ends. In germline, CDR1 is LNHDA, CDR2 SQIVND (reference sequence). The CDR3 DNA is TGTGCCAGCAGGCCCACCTCAAGTCAAGATGGCTACACCTTC. It encodes CASRPTSSQDGYTF.

Here the CDR3 DNA reads TGTGCCAGCAGCTCCGGACAGGGCGAGGAAAAACTGTTTTTT. Protein: CASSSGQGEEKLFF. V is TRBV7-9 and J is TRBJ1-4; TRBD1 matches 8 bases. The germline V gene encodes CDR1 SEHNR and CDR2 FQNEAQ (reference sequence). The CDR3 has 14 amino acids. Trimming removed 4 bases from V and 8 bases from J; junction bases left unmatched: 6.

The chain couples TRBV7-8 to TRBJ1-5, with a weak D call TRBD1 (5 bases). Germline-derived CDR1 and CDR2 are SGHVS and FQNEAQ. The CDR3 is 13 amino acids. CDR3 amino acids: CARAYGTTSAQHF. The CDR3 DNA follows: TGTGCTAGAGCATATGGGACGACTTCGGCCCAGCATTTT.

The rearrangement uses TRBV11-1 and TRBJ1-1; D gene ambiguous. Trimming shortened V by 2 bases and J by 0 bases, and 10 bases separated the two germline ends. CDR3 length: 15 residues. CDR1 is SGHAT, CDR2 FQDESV, per germline (reference sequence). The CDR3 protein is CASSLLGRLNTEAFF. CDR3 DNA: TGTGCCAGCAGCTTACTGGGCAGACTGAACACTGAAGCTTTCTTT.

Note on this clonotype: This may stem from a read error, because a much larger clone lies one nucleotide away. This chain uses TRBV19 with TRBJ1-2; D uncertain. The V and J ends lost 2 bases and 2 bases respectively, with 6 bases between them. The CDR3 extends over 13 amino acids. Germline V gives CDR1 LNHDA, CDR2 SQIVND (reference sequence). CDR3 region: CASSIQDNYGYTF. CDR3 nucleotides: TGTGCCAGTAGTATACAGGACAACTATGGCTACACCTTC. The whole variable domain, remainder taken from reference TRBV19 and TRBJ1-2, is DGGITQSPKYLFRKEGQNVTLSCEQNLNHDAMYWYRQDPGQGLRLIYYSQIVNDFQKGDIAEGYSVSREKKESFPLTVTSAQKNPTAFYLCASSIQDNYGYTFGSGTRLTVV.

The chain recombines TRBV20-1 with TRBJ2-7, with D perhaps matching TRBD1 or TRBD2 (5 bases each). The CDR3 is 12 residues long. The V end was cut by 7 bases, the J end by 0 bases, with 10 bases between. Looked up from germline, CDR1 is DFQATT and CDR2 is SNEGSKA (reference sequence). CDR3 nucleotides: TGCAGTGGGGGACCGAGCTCCTACGAGCAGTACTTC. Residues: CSGGPSSYEQYF.

This clonotype appeared a few times. The CDR3 DNA reads as TGTGCCAGTAGTATAGGTTTTCCGGGGAGAGAAAAACTGTTTTTT. Amino acids: CASSIGFPGREKLFF. The chain joins TRBV19 to TRBJ1-4, with D unclear. The germline CDR1 and CDR2 sequences are LNHDA and SQIVND (reference sequence). This CDR3 contains 15 residues. The ends were cut back, 1 base at V and 8 bases at J, with 14 bases in the middle.

This clonotype was seen many times. Here the CDR3 reads CSVGAGNTGELFF. For the CDR3, the DNA is TGCAGCGTTGGGGCAGGGAACACCGGGGAGCTGTTTTTT. The chain combines TRBV29-1 with TRBJ2-2, with D unclear. V was trimmed by 4 bases and J by 1 base, leaving 7 bases between them. The CDR3 consists of 13 residues. The V gene's germline CDR1 is SQVTM and CDR2 ANQGSEA.

With regard to this clonotype: A clone one base away is much larger, so this may be a read error. This rearrangement joins TRBV6-1 to TRBJ2-1; D unresolved. V lost 5 bases and J lost 7, with 21 bases in between. This CDR3 has 16 amino acids. Germline CDR1 MNHNS, CDR2 SASEGT. Written as DNA, the CDR3 is TGTGCCAGCAGTCCGTCCCGGCCAGTTGCTACAAATGAGCAGTTCTTC. It translates to CASSPSRPVATNEQFF.

The rearrangement joins TRBV9 to TRBJ1-2; D may be TRBD1 (5 bases). This CDR3 region has 12 residues. Germline V gene data show CDR1 as SGDLS and CDR2 as YYNGEE. Trimming removed 0 bases from V and 6 bases from J, with 6 bases in between. The CDR3 bases are TGTGCCAGCAGCGTAGCGGGGGATGGCTACACCTTC. Protein product: CASSVAGDGYTF.

The chain links TRBV7-2 to TRBJ1-4; D is unclear. Germline CDR1 reads SGHTA; CDR2 reads FQGNSA. The CDR3 covers 14 residues. The V and J ends lost 3 bases and 10 bases respectively, with 15 bases between them. CDR3 sequence reads: CASSLSVGRGKLFF. As DNA, the CDR3 is TGTGCCAGCAGCTTGTCTGTAGGGCGAGGAAAACTGTTTTTT.

Concerning this clonotype itself: An end of the junction differs from the germline gene, which may be a read error. The chain's CDR3 is CASSSGRAYEQHF. As DNA, the CDR3 is TGTGCCAGCAGCTCGGGAAGGGCCTACGAGCAGCACTTC. The chain employs TRBV7-2 and TRBJ2-7; D may be TRBD2 (5 bases). This CDR3 has 13 amino acids. The germline gives CDR1 SGHTA, CDR2 FQGNSA.

This clonotype was counted only a few times. The chain employs TRBV7-2 and TRBJ2-7; TRBD1 or TRBD2 may be the D gene (5 bases each). The CDR3 totals 14 residues. Deletions cut 6 bases from V and 1 base from J, with 13 bases between. CDR1 and CDR2 (germline): SGHTA, FQGNSA. CDR3 sequence (DNA): TGTGCCAGCAGGGCTCCGGGACGGTCCTACGAGCAGTACTTC. This codes for CASRAPGRSYEQYF.

The chain has TRBV7-2 and TRBJ1-2; D is ambiguous. Per germline, CDR1 SGHTA and CDR2 FQGNSA. CDR3 length: 15 residues. V was trimmed by 1 base and J by 1 base, leaving 10 bases between them. The CDR3 reads CASSLEGNVNYGYTF. The CDR3 bases are TGTGCCAGCAGCTTAGAGGGCAACGTTAACTATGGCTACACCTTC.

This clonotype was seen only a few times. The rearrangement uses TRBV7-8 and TRBJ1-2; D remains ambiguous. Germline CDR1 SGHVS, CDR2 FQNEAQ. CDR3 length: 10 amino acids. The V and J ends lost 11 bases and 8 bases respectively, with 12 bases between them. The CDR3 DNA is TGTGCCTGGAAGGGTGGGGGCTACACCTTC. Protein sequence: CAWKGGGYTF.